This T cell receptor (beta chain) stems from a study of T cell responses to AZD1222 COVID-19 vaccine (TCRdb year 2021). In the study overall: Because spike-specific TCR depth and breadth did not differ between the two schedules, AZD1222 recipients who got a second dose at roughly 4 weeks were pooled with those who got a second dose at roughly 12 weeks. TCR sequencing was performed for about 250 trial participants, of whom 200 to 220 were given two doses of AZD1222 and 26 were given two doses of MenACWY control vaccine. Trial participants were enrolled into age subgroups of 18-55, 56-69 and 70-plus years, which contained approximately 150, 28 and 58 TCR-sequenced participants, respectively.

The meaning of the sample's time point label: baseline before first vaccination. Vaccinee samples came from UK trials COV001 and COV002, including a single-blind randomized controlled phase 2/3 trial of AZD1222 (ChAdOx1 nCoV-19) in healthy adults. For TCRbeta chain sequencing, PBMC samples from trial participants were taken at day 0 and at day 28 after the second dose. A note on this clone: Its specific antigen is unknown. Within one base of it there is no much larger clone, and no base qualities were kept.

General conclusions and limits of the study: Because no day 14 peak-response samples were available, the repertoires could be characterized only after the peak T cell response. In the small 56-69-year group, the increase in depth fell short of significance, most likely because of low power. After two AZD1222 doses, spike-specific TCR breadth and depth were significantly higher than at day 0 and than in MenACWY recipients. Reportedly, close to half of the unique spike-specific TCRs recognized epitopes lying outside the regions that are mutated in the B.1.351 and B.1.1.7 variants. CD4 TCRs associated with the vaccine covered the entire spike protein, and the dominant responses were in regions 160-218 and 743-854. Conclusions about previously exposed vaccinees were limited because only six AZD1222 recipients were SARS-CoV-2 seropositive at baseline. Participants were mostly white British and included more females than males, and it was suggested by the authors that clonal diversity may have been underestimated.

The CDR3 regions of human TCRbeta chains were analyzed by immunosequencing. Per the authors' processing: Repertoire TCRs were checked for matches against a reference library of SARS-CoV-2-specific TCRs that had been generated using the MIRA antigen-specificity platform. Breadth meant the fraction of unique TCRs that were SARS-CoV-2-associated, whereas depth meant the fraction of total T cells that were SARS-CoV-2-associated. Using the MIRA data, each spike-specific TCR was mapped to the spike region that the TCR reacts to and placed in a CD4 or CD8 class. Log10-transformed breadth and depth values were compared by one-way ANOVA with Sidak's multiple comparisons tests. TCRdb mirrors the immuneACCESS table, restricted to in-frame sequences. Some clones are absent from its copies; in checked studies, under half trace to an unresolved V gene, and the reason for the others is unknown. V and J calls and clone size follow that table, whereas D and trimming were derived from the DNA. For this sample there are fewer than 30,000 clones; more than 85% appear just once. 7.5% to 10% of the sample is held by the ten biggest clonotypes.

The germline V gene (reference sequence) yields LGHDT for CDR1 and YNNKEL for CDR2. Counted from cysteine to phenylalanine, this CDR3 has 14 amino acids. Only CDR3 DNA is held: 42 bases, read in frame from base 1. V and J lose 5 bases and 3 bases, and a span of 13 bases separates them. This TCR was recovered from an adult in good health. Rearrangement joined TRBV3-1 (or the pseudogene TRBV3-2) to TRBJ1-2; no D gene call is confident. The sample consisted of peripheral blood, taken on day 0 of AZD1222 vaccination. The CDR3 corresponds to CASSLRSTDYGYTF. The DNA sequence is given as TGTGCCAGCAGCTTGAGATCCACAGACTATGGCTACACCTTC.